This T cell receptor (beta chain) was recorded in a study of T cells in women clearing cervical HPV infection. Deletions cut 4 bases from V and 7 bases from J, with 4 bases between. This CDR3 spans 11 amino acids. Germline V gives CDR1 KGHSH, CDR2 LQKENI. Assay: immunoSEQ multiplex PCR; the TCRdb copy retains only in-frame clones and omits some. The listing contains 20,000 to 25,000 clones. With regard to this clone: The CDR3 goes on 3 residues after the read ends, and that part is filled in from the germline J gene.

Sequencing input: blood buffy coat. The chain carries TRBV18 and TRBJ2-2, with unresolved D. This receptor was identified in a woman between 18 and 70 years old with a cervical HPV16 infection that either progressed to CIN3+ or cleared (not recorded which). CDR3 DNA (partial): TGTGCCAGCTCACTTAGCGGGGAG. It is translated as CASSLSGE. The whole CDR3 protein reads CASSLSGELFF.